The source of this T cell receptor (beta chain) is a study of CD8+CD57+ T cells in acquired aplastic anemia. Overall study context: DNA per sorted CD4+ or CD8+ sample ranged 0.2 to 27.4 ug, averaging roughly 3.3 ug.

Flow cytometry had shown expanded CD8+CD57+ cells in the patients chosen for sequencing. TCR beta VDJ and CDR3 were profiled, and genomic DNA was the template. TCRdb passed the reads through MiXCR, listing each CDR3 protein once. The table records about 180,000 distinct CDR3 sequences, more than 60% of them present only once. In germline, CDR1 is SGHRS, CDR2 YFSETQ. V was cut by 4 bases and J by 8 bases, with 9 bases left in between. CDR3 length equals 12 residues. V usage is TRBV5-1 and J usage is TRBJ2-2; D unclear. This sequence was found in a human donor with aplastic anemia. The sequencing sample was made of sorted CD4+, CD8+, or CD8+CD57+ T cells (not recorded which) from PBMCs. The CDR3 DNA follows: TGCGCCAGCAGCCCGTCGCCTGGGGAGCTGTTTTTT. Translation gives CASSPSPGELFF.